This T cell receptor (beta chain) was captured in a study of CD8 T cells in ankylosing spondylitis. General study results and limits: Clones linked to the disease showed a CD8+ phenotype. They occurred at relatively low frequencies in peripheral blood.

This clonotype was recorded many times. Its antigen is unidentified. The V end lost 7 bases, the J end lost 7 bases, and 7 bases lay between the germline ends. The CDR3 length is 11 residues. MiXCR was run by TCRdb on the 5' RACE reads, yielding one entry per CDR3 protein. Of roughly 200,000 distinct CDR3 sequences in the sample, about 13% are singletons; the top ten hold approximately 17%. This TCR was recovered from a male donor with ankylosing spondylitis or in good health (not recorded which). The V gene is TRBV12-3 or TRBV12-4, the J gene TRBJ2-2, with no clear D. The sample comprised blood, either unsorted or a sorted T cell fraction (not recorded which). CDR3 region: CASKIIGELFF. CDR3 bases: TGTGCCAGCAAGATAATCGGGGAGCTGTTTTTT.